This note documents a single T cell receptor beta chain sequence. Antigen unknown. Generated by immunoSEQ multiplex PCR, the TCRdb table keeps only in-frame clones and is missing some. The table has around 2.1 million clones, approximately 94% seen once; the top ten hold around 1.7%. This record belongs to a study of shared clonotypes between healthy human individuals. General study results and limits: Clonotype sharing levels among donors were expected to vary with sequencing depth.

V lost 4 bases, J lost 0 bases, and 17 bases lay in between. The CDR3 has 17 amino acids. Germline CDR1 and CDR2: SGHDT and YYEEEE. It was CD45RO-negative cells, positively selected for CCR7, that made up naive CD8 cells, with terminally differentiated effector memory CD45RA+ cells excluded. This receptor was identified in a man younger than 30 in good health. Some clones in this sample may be carry-over from other donors' samples. The chain employs TRBV5-6 and TRBJ1-5; D ambiguous. Sequenced input: naive CD8+ T cells from PBMCs. This chain's CDR3 is CASSNFGYSNSNQPQHF. CDR3 in DNA: TGTGCCAGCAGCAACTTCGGGTACAGTAATAGCAATCAGCCCCAGCATTTT.